A single sample is the source of the 2 T cell receptor beta chains below, sequenced in a study of cytomegalovirus exposure and HLA in healthy donors. Sequencing used immunoSEQ multiplex PCR; TCRdb keeps in-frame clones, though not all of them. The table has some 250,000 clones, 90% seen once. The sample was PBMCs. Receptors originate from a woman aged 25-40 years in good health and CMV-seronegative.

The rearrangement uses TRBV5-1 and TRBJ2-7; the match to TRBD2 covers 10 bases. V dropped 5 bases and J dropped 4; count of bases not matched to a gene: 6. Looked up from germline, CDR1 is SGHRS and CDR2 is YFSETQ. This CDR3 has 14 amino acids. The CDR3 is CASSTGTSVYEQYF. DNA for the CDR3: TGCGCCAGCAGTACCGGGACTAGCGTTTACGAGCAGTACTTC.

The chain links TRBV6-1 to TRBJ1-2; D gene ambiguous. Germline V gene lookup returns CDR1 MNHNS and CDR2 SASEGT. Trimming took off 0 bases at V and 5 bases at J, with 13 bases between the two ends. The CDR3 extends over 15 amino acids. CDR3 residues: CASSEAWVLVYGYTF. The CDR3 nucleotides read TGTGCCAGCAGTGAAGCTTGGGTATTGGTTTATGGCTACACCTTC.